This TCR beta chain appears in the sequencing data of a study of cytomegalovirus exposure and HLA in healthy donors. This clone was found a few times. Its antigen remains unknown. 13 Jbeta primers and 60 Vbeta primers were used for the PCR. Measured with immunoSEQ multiplex PCR; TCRdb has only the in-frame clones, and not every one. The repertoire holds about 180,000 clones, with 77% as singletons. Study-level points and caveats: Among the CMV-associated chains, a few were confirmed in vitro as specific for CMV antigens.

The clonotype was recovered from a woman aged 60 to 75 in good health and CMV-seropositive. The material sequenced was PBMCs.

This CDR3 is CATSRGEYSKAFF. The CDR3 DNA follows: TGTGCCACCAGCAGAGGGGAGTATTCAAAAGCTTTCTTT. The chain couples TRBV15 to TRBJ1-1, with D unresolved. Between the trimmed V and J ends, which lost 1 base and 9 bases, there was a span of 12 bases. The CDR3 consists of 13 residues. In germline, CDR1 is LNHNV, CDR2 YYDKDF (reference sequence).